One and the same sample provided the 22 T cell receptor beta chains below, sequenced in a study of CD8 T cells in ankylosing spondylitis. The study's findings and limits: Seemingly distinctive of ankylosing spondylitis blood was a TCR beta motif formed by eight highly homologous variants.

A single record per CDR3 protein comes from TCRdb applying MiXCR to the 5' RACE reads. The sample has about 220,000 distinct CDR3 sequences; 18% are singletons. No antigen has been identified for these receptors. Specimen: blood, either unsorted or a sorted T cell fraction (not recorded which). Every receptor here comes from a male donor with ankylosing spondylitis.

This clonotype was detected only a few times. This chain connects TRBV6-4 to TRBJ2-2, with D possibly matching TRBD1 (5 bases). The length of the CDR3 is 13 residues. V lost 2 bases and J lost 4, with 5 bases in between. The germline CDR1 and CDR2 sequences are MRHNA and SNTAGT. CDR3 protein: CASSDRGTGELFF. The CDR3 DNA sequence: TGTGCCAGCAGTGACAGGGGCACCGGGGAGCTGTTTTTT.

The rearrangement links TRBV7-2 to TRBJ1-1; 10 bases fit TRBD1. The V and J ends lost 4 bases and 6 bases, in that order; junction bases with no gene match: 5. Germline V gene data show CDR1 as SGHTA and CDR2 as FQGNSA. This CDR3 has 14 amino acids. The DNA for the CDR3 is TGTGCCAGCAGCTACCGACAGGGGGCGGCTGAAGCTTTCTTT. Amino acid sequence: CASSYRQGAAEAFF.

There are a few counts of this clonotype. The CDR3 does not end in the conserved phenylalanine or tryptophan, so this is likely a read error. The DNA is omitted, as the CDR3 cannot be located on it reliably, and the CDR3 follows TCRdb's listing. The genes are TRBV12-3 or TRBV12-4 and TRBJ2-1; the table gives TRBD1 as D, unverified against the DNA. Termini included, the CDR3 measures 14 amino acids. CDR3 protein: CASSDKGPRPVSVA.

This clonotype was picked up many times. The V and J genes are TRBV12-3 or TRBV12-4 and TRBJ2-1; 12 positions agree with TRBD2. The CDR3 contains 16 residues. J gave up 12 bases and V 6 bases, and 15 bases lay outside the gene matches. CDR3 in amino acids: CASRSSSGGGNPLQFF. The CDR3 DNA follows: TGTGCCAGCAGGTCCTCTAGCGGGGGGGGTAACCCCCTGCAGTTCTTC.

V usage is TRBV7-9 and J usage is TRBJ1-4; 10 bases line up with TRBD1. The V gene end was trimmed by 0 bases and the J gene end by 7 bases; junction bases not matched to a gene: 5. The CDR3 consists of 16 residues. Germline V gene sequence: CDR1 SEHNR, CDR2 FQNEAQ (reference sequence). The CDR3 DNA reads TGTGCCAGCAGCTTAGCGACAGGGGGCAATGGTGAAAAACTGTTTTTT. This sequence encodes CASSLATGGNGEKLFF.

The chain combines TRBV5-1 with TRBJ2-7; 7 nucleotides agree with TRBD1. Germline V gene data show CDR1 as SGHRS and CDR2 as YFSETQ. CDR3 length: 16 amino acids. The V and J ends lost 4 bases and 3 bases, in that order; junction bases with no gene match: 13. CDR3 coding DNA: TGCGCCAGCAGCACGAACGACAGGGAACAGGACTACGAGCAGTACTTC. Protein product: CASSTNDREQDYEQYF.

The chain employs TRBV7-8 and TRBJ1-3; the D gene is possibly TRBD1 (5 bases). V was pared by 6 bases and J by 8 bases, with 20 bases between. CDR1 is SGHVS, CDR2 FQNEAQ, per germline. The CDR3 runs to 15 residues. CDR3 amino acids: CASREGRGFGDTIYF. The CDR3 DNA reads TGTGCCAGCAGAGAGGGTCGGGGGTTCGGGGACACCATATATTTT.

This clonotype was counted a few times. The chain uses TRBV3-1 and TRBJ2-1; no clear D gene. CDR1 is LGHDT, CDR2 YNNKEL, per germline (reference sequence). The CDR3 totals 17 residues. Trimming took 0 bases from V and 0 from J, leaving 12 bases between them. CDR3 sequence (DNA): TGTGCCAGCAGCCAAGAGGCCTCCATGAGCTCCTACAATGAGCAGTTCTTC. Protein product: CASSQEASMSSYNEQFF.

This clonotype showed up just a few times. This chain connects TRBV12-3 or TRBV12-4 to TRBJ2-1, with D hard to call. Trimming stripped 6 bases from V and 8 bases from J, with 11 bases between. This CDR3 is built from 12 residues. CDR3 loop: CASSQTTDEQFF. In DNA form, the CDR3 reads TGTGCCAGCAGCCAAACTACCGATGAGCAGTTCTTC.

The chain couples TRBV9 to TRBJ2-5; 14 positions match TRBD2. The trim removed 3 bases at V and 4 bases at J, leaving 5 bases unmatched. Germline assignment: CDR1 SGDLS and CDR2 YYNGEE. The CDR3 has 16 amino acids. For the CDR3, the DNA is TGTGCCAGCAGCGCTCCCGGGACTAGCGGGGGAGAGACCCAGTACTTC. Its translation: CASSAPGTSGGETQYF.

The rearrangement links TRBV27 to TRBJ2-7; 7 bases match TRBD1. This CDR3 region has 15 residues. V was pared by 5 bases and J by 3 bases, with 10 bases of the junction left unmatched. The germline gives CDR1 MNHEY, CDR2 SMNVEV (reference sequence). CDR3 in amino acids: CASSVSGTAHYEQYF. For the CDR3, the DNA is TGTGCCAGCAGTGTCTCCGGGACAGCACACTACGAGCAGTACTTC.

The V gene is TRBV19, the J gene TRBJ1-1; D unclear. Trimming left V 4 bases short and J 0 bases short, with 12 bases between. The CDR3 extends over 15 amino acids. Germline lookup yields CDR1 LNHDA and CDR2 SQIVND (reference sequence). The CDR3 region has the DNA TGTGCCAGTAGTAGAGACGAGGCCCTGAACACTGAAGCTTTCTTT. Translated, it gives CASSRDEALNTEAFF.

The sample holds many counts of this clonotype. In DNA form, the CDR3 reads TGCAGCGTTGAATCGGGGGGGAACACTGAAGCTTTCTTT. This encodes CSVESGGNTEAFF. The chain couples TRBV29-1 to TRBJ1-1, with a possible D match to TRBD1 (5 bases). V shed 2 bases and J shed 1 base, with 8 bases lying between them. CDR1 and CDR2 (germline): SQVTM, ANQGSEA. CDR3 length equals 13 residues. Full variable domain (missing parts from reference TRBV29-1 and TRBJ1-1): SAVISQKPSRDICQRGTSLTIQCQVDSQVTMMFWYRQQPGQSLTLIATANQGSEATYESGFVIDKFPISRPNLTFSTLTVSNMSPEDSSIYLCSVESGGNTEAFFGQGTRLTVV.

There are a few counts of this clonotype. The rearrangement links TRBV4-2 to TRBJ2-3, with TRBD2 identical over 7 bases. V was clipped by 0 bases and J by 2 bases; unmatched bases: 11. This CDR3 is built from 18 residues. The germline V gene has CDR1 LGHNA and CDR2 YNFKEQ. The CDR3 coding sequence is TGTGCCAGCAGCCAAGATGGCCGGAGCGGGGAATACACAGATACGCAGTATTTT. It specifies CASSQDGRSGEYTDTQYF.

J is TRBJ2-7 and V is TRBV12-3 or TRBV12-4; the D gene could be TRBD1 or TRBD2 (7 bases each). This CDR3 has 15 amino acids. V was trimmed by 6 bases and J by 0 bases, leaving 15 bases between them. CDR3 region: CASSPGRGLSYEQYF. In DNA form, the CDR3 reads TGTGCCAGCAGCCCGGGGAGGGGGCTCTCCTACGAGCAGTACTTC.

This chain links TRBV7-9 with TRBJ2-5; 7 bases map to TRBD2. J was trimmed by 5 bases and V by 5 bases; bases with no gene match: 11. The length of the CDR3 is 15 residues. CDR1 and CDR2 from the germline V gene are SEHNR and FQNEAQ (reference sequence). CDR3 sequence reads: CASSATSAERETQYF. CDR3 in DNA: TGTGCCAGCAGCGCCACTAGCGCGGAGAGGGAGACCCAGTACTTC. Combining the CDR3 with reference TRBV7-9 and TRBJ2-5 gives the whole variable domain DTGVSQNPRHKITKRGQNVTFRCDPISEHNRLYWYRQTLGQGPEFLTYFQNEAQLEKSRLLSDRFSAERPKGSFSTLEIQRTEQGDSAMYLCASSATSAERETQYFGPGTRLLVL.

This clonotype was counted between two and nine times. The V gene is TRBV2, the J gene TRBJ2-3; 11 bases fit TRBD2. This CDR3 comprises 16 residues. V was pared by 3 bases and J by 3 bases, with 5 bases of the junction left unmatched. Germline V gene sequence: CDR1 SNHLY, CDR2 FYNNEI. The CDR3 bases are TGTGCCAGCAGTGAGCTGCTAGCGGGGGGAACAGATACGCAGTATTTT. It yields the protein CASSELLAGGTDTQYF.

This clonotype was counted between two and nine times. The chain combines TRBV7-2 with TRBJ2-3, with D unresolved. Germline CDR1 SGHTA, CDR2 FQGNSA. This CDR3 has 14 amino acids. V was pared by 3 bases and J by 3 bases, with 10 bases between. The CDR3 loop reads CASSLVARTDTQYF. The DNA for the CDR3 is TGTGCCAGCAGCTTGGTAGCTCGGACAGATACGCAGTATTTT.

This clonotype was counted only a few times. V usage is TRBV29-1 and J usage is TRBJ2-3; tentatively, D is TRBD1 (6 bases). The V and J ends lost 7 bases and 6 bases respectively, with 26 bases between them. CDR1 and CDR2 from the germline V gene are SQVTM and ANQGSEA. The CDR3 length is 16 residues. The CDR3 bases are TGCAGCGCCCACCTGGGGACAACCGCTCACTCGGATACGCAGTATTTT. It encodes CSAHLGTTAHSDTQYF.

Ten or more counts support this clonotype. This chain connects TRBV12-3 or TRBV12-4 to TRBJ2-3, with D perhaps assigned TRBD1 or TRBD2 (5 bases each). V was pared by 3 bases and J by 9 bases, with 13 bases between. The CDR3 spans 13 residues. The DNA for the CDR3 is TGTGCCAGCAGTTTGAGAGGGGATGTCACGCAGTATTTT. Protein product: CASSLRGDVTQYF.

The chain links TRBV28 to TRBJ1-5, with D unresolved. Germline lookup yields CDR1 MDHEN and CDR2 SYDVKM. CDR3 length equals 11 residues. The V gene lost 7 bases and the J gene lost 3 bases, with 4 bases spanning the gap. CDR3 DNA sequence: TGTGCCAGCACTAACAATCAGCCCCAGCATTTT. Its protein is CASTNNQPQHF.

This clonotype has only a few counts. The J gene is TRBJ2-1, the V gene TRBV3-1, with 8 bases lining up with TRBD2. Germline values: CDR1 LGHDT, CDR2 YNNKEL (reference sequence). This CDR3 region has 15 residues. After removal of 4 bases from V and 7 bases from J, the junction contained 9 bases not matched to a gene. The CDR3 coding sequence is TGTGCCAGCAGCCCGCCGGGCGGGGGGTGGAATGAGCAGTTCTTC. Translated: CASSPPGGGWNEQFF.